Below, one T cell receptor (beta chain) is given with its context. TCRdb processed the 5' RACE reads anew with MiXCR; each CDR3 protein has one entry. The profile shows 200,000 to 250,000 distinct CDR3 sequences, less than 8.5% of them singletons. The data are from a study of T cells after yellow fever vaccination. The CDR3 is 16 residues long. V gave up 5 bases and J gave up 2 bases, with 17 bases separating them. Per germline, CDR1 SGHVS and CDR2 FQNEAQ. The sample here was CD4+ T cells sorted from PBMCs, taken 15 days after the yellow fever booster vaccination. This chain uses TRBV7-8 with TRBJ2-3; D uncertain. The sequence derives from a man aged 25-45 years who received the YFV17D yellow fever vaccine. The CDR3 protein is CASSPSHLPFTDTQYF. For the CDR3, the DNA is TGTGCCAGCAGCCCTTCGCACTTGCCTTTCACAGATACGCAGTATTTT.